The T cell receptor (beta chain) described here comes from a study of blood T cell repertoires in COVID-19 (dated by TCRdb to the early 2020s). In the study overall: Samples covering the acute and convalescent phases of COVID-19 were provided by collaborators in the United States, Italy and Spain. The material from the prospective study consisted of cDNA or gDNA derived from T cells, B-cell-depleted T cells, or PBMCs. Subjects who had been exposed to COVID-19, were actively infected with it, or had recovered from it provided the deeply sampled blood TCRbeta repertoires that made up the dataset. The repertoires were made available in a free public database intended to serve as a resource for research on the immune response to SARS-CoV-2. Samples were obtained from the ongoing ImmuneRACE study (first 160 participants) and from over a thousand subjects provided by 6 global collaborators. A de-identified subject ID, COVID-19 status, age in years and sex were almost always included in the sample metadata. Where available, HLA class I and class II types were obtained from metadata supplied by the sample provider rather than from assay-based typing. What the research found in general, with its limitations: Clinical and demographic metadata were provided uncurated, with the amount varying by source and participant.

Concerning this clone itself: Its antigen is currently not known. Base qualities are not at hand, and no much larger clone is one base apart.

Whole blood was collected in K2EDTA tubes by collaborating institutions according to the institutions' own protocols. For TCRbeta analysis, collaborators shipped samples in one of three forms: frozen whole blood, isolated PBMCs, or DNA extracted from either of those sample types. TCRbeta CDR3 regions were amplified from genomic DNA by means of the immunoSEQ Assay, a bias-controlled multiplex PCR. For the original study's pipeline: The number of nucleated cells in each sample was estimated from the amplification of reference gene primers within the assay. To quantify the absolute abundance of each unique TCRbeta CDR3 rearrangement, sequence reads were collapsed and filtered. Productive Simpson clonality was computed per sample as the square root of Simpson's diversity index over productive rearrangements. Sourced from immuneACCESS, this table was stored by TCRdb with only in-frame sequences that have V and J called. A share of the clones is absent; for the studies checked, an unresolved V gene accounts for under half, and the remainder has no known explanation. V and J calls and clone size are copied from that table; D and trimming were computed from the DNA. The sample table holds about 190,000 clones, of which around 80% were seen once. Approximately 3% of the sample belongs to the ten largest clones.

The CDR3 covers 15 residues, taking in both the cysteine and the phenylalanine. The entry retains the CDR3 DNA only, 45 bases that are in frame from base 1. V loses 1 base, J loses 8 bases, and the germline ends lie 16 bases apart. Per the germline V gene, SGHTS is the CDR1 and YDEGEE is the CDR2. The rearrangement combines TRBV5-8 with TRBJ2-1; the D gene is perhaps TRBD2, on 5 matching bases. The specimen sequenced was peripheral blood. The receptor was derived from an elderly woman with active or convalescent COVID-19. CDR3 sequence: CASSLFRRDKYEQFF. The nucleotide sequence reads as follows: TGTGCCAGCAGCTTGTTCCGCCGGGATAAGTATGAGCAGTTCTTC.